Listed here is a single T cell receptor (beta chain). It has no known antigen specificity. No base quality information exists; no much larger clone differs at one position. Taken from cysteine to phenylalanine, the CDR3 has 12 residues. Only the CDR3 DNA is retained, 36 bases long and in frame from the first base. As encoded in the germline V gene, CDR1 is ENHRY while CDR2 is SYGVKD. V and J are truncated by 10 bases and 6 bases respectively, leaving an intervening sequence of 10 bases. Library construction relied on RT-PCR. Sequenced using a NextSeq 550. TCRdb reprocessing: public reads trimmed at Q25 with fastp, clones called with MiXCR, in-frame beta chains kept. Every distinct CDR3 protein forms one entry, paired with its most common genes and DNA. For this sample the table gives roughly 960,000 distinct CDR3 sequences, of which roughly 18% were detected only once. The ten largest clones add up to 6% of the sample.

The data originate from a study of patients and donors after allogeneic stem cell transplantation (dated by TCRdb to 2018 to 2021). The chain employs TRBV10-3 and TRBJ1-6; matching of 6 bases hints at TRBD1 as the D gene. This TCR was recovered from a human donor who was either an allogeneic HSCT recipient or a stem cell or donor lymphocyte infusion donor (not recorded which). It is not recorded whose cells these are; they may come from a transplant donor. The sample comprised blood, either unsorted or a sorted T cell fraction (not recorded which). In nucleotide form, the sequence is TGTGCCACTACGGACAGTAATTCACCCCTCCACTTT. This encodes CATTDSNSPLHF.